What follows are 26 T cell receptor beta chains derived from one specimen sequenced in a study of cytomegalovirus exposure and HLA in healthy donors. Researchers ran the PCR with 60 Vbeta and 13 Jbeta primers. Profiled with immunoSEQ multiplex PCR; TCRdb holds only in-frame clones, not every one. This sample has under 200,000 clones, with around 80% found just once. Sequencing was carried out using PBMCs. The origin of the receptors is a man aged 40-50 years in good health and CMV-seronegative.

V and J are TRBV6-5 and TRBJ2-5; the D gene is possibly TRBD1 (6 bases). Near its end, the DNA agrees better with TRBJ2-7, so the J call may be wrong. CDR1 and CDR2 (germline): MNHEY, SVGAGI. The CDR3 has 15 residues. CDR3 in amino acids: CASSYARTVPYEQYF. CDR3 bases: TGTGCCAGCAGTTACGCTAGGACAGTACCCTACGAGCAGTACTTC.

This clone was recorded only once. This chain links TRBV27 with TRBJ2-3; 8 bases are shared with TRBD1. V shed 4 bases, J shed 0 bases, and the junction held 3 bases outside the gene matches. The CDR3 totals 15 residues. The germline V gene encodes CDR1 MNHEY and CDR2 SMNVEV (reference sequence). This CDR3 is CASSSWDRSTDTQYF. The CDR3 DNA is TGTGCCAGCAGTTCCTGGGACAGGAGCACAGATACGCAGTATTTT.

The rearrangement uses TRBV21-1 and TRBJ2-5; the DNA was not used to check the table's D call, TRBD2. TRBV21-1 is flagged as a pseudogene. This CDR3 spans 13 amino acids. As DNA, the CDR3 is TGTGCCAGCAGCGCTCTAGCGCAAGAGACCCAGTACTTC. Translation: CASSALAQETQYF.

Written as DNA, the CDR3 is TGTGCCAGCAGTCCGCAGACAGGGGTGGGCGGGAACACTGAAGCTTTCTTT. This sequence encodes CASSPQTGVGGNTEAFF. The chain recombines TRBV27 with TRBJ1-1; 8 bases are a match to TRBD1. With 5 bases clipped from V and 1 base from J, the junction kept 12 bases outside the gene matches. The CDR3 consists of 17 residues. Germline-derived CDR1 and CDR2 are MNHEY and SMNVEV (reference sequence).

The J gene is TRBJ2-3, the V gene TRBV11-3; 13 bases are a match to TRBD2. The CDR3 runs 16 residues. V shed 4 bases and J 2 bases; nucleotides not matched to a gene: 3. The germline gives CDR1 SGHNT, CDR2 YENEEA. The CDR3: CASSSGLAGVTDTQYF. In DNA form, the CDR3 reads TGTGCCAGCAGCTCCGGACTAGCGGGGGTCACAGATACGCAGTATTTT.

This chain links TRBV5-6 with TRBJ2-1; the match to TRBD2 covers 14 bases. This CDR3 contains 18 residues. In germline, CDR1 is SGHDT, CDR2 YYEEEE. Unmatched junction bases numbered 8, after V lost 4 bases and J lost 2 bases. The CDR3 DNA follows: TGTGCCAGCAGCAAGGGACTAGCGGGGGAACATCCCTACAATGAGCAGTTCTTC. It codes for CASSKGLAGEHPYNEQFF.

The CDR3 DNA is TGCGCCAGCAGGCAACGGGGGGGCACAGATACGCAGTATTTT. This codes for CASRQRGGTDTQYF. The chain is built from TRBV5-1 and TRBJ2-3; TRBD2 matches 7 bases. Germline values: CDR1 SGHRS, CDR2 YFSETQ. V shed 5 bases, J shed 1 base, and the junction held 4 bases outside the gene matches. This CDR3 comprises 14 residues.

The chain uses TRBV9 and TRBJ1-4; D is unclear. This CDR3 is built from 14 residues. V was clipped by 1 base and J by 5 bases, with 9 bases between them. CDR1 and CDR2 (germline): SGDLS, YYNGEE. The chain's CDR3 is CASSVNGENEKLFF. In DNA form, the CDR3 reads TGTGCCAGCAGCGTAAATGGGGAGAATGAAAAACTGTTTTTT.

This chain connects TRBV7-9 to TRBJ2-6, with unresolved D. From germline, CDR1 is SEHNR and CDR2 FQNEAQ (reference sequence). The V and J ends lost 2 bases and 0 bases respectively, with 5 bases between them. CDR3 length: 15 residues. The CDR3 spells CASSLHNSGANVLTF. The DNA for the CDR3 is TGTGCCAGCAGCTTACACAACTCTGGGGCCAACGTCCTGACTTTC.

CDR3 DNA: TGCGCCAGCAGCCTAGCAATAATAACGGCCTACGAGCAGTACTTC. Its protein product is CASSLAIITAYEQYF. The chain recombines TRBV10-1 with TRBJ2-7, with a possible D match to TRBD2 (5 bases). The CDR3 consists of 15 residues. The V gene's germline CDR1 is WNHNN and CDR2 SYGVQD (reference sequence). V was shortened by 6 bases and J by 2 bases, with 17 bases between the two germline ends.

This clone came up once. This chain links TRBV5-4 with TRBJ2-3, with TRBD1 as a possible D gene (6 bases). Trimming took 5 bases from V and 0 from J, leaving 10 bases between them. This CDR3 spans 14 amino acids. Germline loops: CDR1 SGHNT, CDR2 YYREEE (reference sequence). The CDR3 here is CASRDSSSTDTQYF. CDR3 DNA sequence: TGTGCCAGCAGGGACAGCTCTAGCACAGATACGCAGTATTTT.

This clone was observed a few times. As DNA, the CDR3 is TGTGCCAGTAGTATGGACAGGGTGGGCTACGAGCAGTACTTC. Protein sequence: CASSMDRVGYEQYF. The chain has TRBV19 and TRBJ2-7; 8 bases are a match to TRBD1. This CDR3 comprises 14 residues. Germline CDR1 and CDR2: LNHDA and SQIVND (reference sequence). V lost 3 bases, J lost 3 bases, and 4 bases stayed unmatched.

This clone was observed a single time. The chain links TRBV12-5 to TRBJ1-5, with D perhaps matching TRBD1 (5 bases). The CDR3 length is 13 residues. Deletions cut 6 bases from V and 6 bases from J, with 12 bases between. Germline-derived CDR1 and CDR2 are LGHNT and FRNRAP. The CDR3 loop is CASGLTGIQPQHF. The CDR3 coding sequence is TGTGCTAGTGGCCTCACAGGAATTCAGCCCCAGCATTTT.

The rearrangement links TRBV12-5 to TRBJ1-5; D ambiguous. Trimming took off 4 bases at V and 6 bases at J, with 16 bases between the two ends. The CDR3 is made up of 15 amino acids. Germline CDR1 is LGHNT and CDR2 is FRNRAP. The CDR3 loop is CASGSEGFASQPQHF. As DNA, the CDR3 is TGTGCTAGTGGTTCTGAGGGTTTTGCATCTCAGCCCCAGCATTTT.

This clone has just one count. The V call is TRBV27, the J call TRBJ1-4, with D tentatively TRBD1 (5 bases). CDR1 and CDR2 from the germline V gene are MNHEY and SMNVEV (reference sequence). Deletions cut 5 bases from V and 8 bases from J, with 15 bases between. The CDR3 totals 14 residues. The CDR3 spells CASSNPGLGEKLFF. Here the CDR3 DNA reads TGTGCCAGCAGTAACCCGGGACTTGGCGAAAAACTGTTTTTT.

J is TRBJ2-7 and V is TRBV19; TRBD2 matches 11 bases. The V segment lost 6 bases and the J segment 3 bases; nucleotides outside the gene matches: 7. CDR3 length: 15 amino acids. CDR1 and CDR2 (germline): LNHDA, SQIVND (reference sequence). The CDR3 reads CASSPLGLAGYEQYF. The DNA for the CDR3 is TGTGCCAGTAGCCCGCTCGGACTAGCGGGCTACGAGCAGTACTTC.

V gene TRBV6-5 combines with J gene TRBJ2-7, with TRBD1 matching over 7 bases. The V gene end was trimmed by 1 base and the J gene end by 8 bases; junction bases not matched to a gene: 5. The CDR3 runs 13 residues. In germline, CDR1 is MNHEY, CDR2 SVGAGI. In nucleotides, the CDR3 is TGTGCCAGCAGTTACTGGCAGGGGGAGAAGCAGTACTTC. Translated: CASSYWQGEKQYF.

The V and J genes are TRBV10-3 and TRBJ1-3; 10 bases match TRBD1. The germline V gene has CDR1 ENHRY and CDR2 SYGVKD. CDR3 length: 14 residues. J was trimmed by 6 bases and V by 8 bases; bases with no gene match: 7. CDR3 in DNA: TGTGCCATCGGGACAGGGGCCTCCGAAAACACCATATATTTT. It specifies CAIGTGASENTIYF.

This clone has only a few counts. The chain links TRBV30 to TRBJ2-7; 8 bases are a match to TRBD2. Unmatched junction bases numbered 1, after V lost 3 bases and J lost 3 bases. The germline gives CDR1 GTSNPN, CDR2 SVGIG (reference sequence). The CDR3 is made up of 12 amino acids. As DNA, the CDR3 is TGTGCCTGGAGCGGGAGGGACTACGAGCAGTACTTC. This codes for CAWSGRDYEQYF. Full variable domain (outside the CDR3, taken from reference TRBV30 and TRBJ2-7): SQTIHQWPATLVQPVGSPLSLECTVEGTSNPNLYWYRQAAGRGLQLLFYSVGIGQISSEVPQNLSASRPQDRQFILSSKKLLLSDSGFYLCAWSGRDYEQYFGPGTRLTVT.

The chain joins TRBV7-2 to TRBJ1-2; the D is unclear. The CDR3 loop spans 15 amino acids. CDR1 SGHTA and CDR2 FQGNSA come from the germline V gene. The V gene lost 5 bases and the J gene lost 1 base, with 14 bases spanning the gap. The CDR3 here is CASSPDRGLNYGYTF. The CDR3 coding sequence is TGTGCCAGCAGCCCTGACCGAGGACTTAACTATGGCTACACCTTC.

Comments on this clone: One end of the junction varies from germline; a read error may be responsible. The chain links TRBV10-3 to TRBJ2-7; D remains ambiguous. Per germline, CDR1 ENHRY and CDR2 SYGVKD. The CDR3 is 13 amino acids. As DNA, the CDR3 is TGTGCCACCAGTGGAATCTCTTCACGGGAGCAGTACTTC. This codes for CATSGISSREQYF.

Only one count was recorded for this clone. The chain links TRBV20-1 to TRBJ2-5; D call uncertain. Germline loops: CDR1 DFQATT, CDR2 SNEGSKA (reference sequence). The CDR3 contains 11 residues. The V and J ends lost 5 bases and 5 bases respectively, with 9 bases between them. CDR3 nucleotides: TGCAGTGCTGGGCCCAGGGAGACCCAGTACTTC. Translated: CSAGPRETQYF.

This rearrangement joins TRBV15 to TRBJ1-2, with D perhaps TRBD1 (5 bases). Per the germline V gene, CDR1 is LNHNV and CDR2 is YYDKDF (reference sequence). Trimming took 5 bases from V and 5 from J, leaving 18 bases between them. The CDR3 is 15 amino acids. CDR3 nucleotides: TGTGCCACCAGCCGCGGACAACCCTATAGGTATGGCTACACCTTC. Translation: CATSRGQPYRYGYTF.

The chain has TRBV13 and TRBJ2-7; 8 bases are a match to TRBD2. The V gene's germline CDR1 is PRHDT and CDR2 FYEKMQ (reference sequence). This CDR3 comprises 16 residues. The V gene end was trimmed by 4 bases and the J gene end by 3 bases; junction bases not matched to a gene: 11. The CDR3 reads CASSWNPGLENYEQYF. CDR3 bases: TGTGCCAGCAGCTGGAACCCGGGACTAGAAAACTACGAGCAGTACTTC.

V usage is TRBV9 and J usage is TRBJ2-1, with 9 bases lining up with TRBD2. The CDR3 covers 15 residues. The trim removed 2 bases at V and 2 bases at J, leaving 2 bases unmatched. Germline CDR1 and CDR2: SGDLS and YYNGEE. CDR3 DNA: TGTGCCAGCAGCGTCGAGCGGGAGGCCTACAATGAGCAGTTCTTC. Amino acids: CASSVEREAYNEQFF.

The chain couples TRBV7-8 to TRBJ2-5, with 8 bases matching TRBD2. CDR1 SGHVS and CDR2 FQNEAQ come from the germline V gene. V shed 1 base, J shed 1 base, and the junction held 5 bases outside the gene matches. The CDR3 is 16 amino acids. CDR3: CASSLGGRTGQETQYF. The CDR3 region has the DNA TGTGCCAGCAGCTTAGGCGGGAGGACCGGCCAAGAGACCCAGTACTTC.